This T cell receptor beta chain was observed in a study of T cells in Graves' hyperthyroidism and ophthalmopathy. As for the study in general: Upon initial diagnosis and before any treatment, peripheral blood was collected. Study observations and caveats: Most thyroid clonotypes with frequency above 0.001 were detected in blood.

Germline lookup yields CDR1 SGHDN and CDR2 FVKESK. The CDR3 sequence is 11 residues long. The V segment lost 5 bases and the J segment 11 bases; nucleotides outside the gene matches: 3. This clonotype was detected ten times or more. The target antigen is unknown. Template material for amplifying TCR beta CDR3 regions consisted of RNA transcripts. Researchers ran a first-round RT-PCR on the TCR CDR3 using the HTBI primer set. TCRdb independently ran MiXCR on the multiplex PCR reads; one entry per CDR3 protein. This table has 250,000 to 400,000 distinct CDR3 sequences, about an eighth appearing once. Diagnostic assessment was based on clinical symptoms, serum thyroxine and TRAb, thyroid ultrasound and orbital computed tomography. Fresh peripheral blood, under 11 ml, yielded the PBMCs.

This sequence joins TRBV14 and TRBJ2-1; 7 nucleotides match TRBD1. The clonotype originates from a woman aged 40-49 years with Graves' ophthalmopathy. Sequenced sample: blood. CDR3 coding DNA: TGTGCCAGCAGCTGGACAGGAAAGCAGTTCTTC. Residues: CASSWTGKQFF.